This T cell receptor (beta chain) was captured by sequencing in a study of monozygotic twins with cystic fibrosis. The assay was immunoSEQ multiplex PCR, and TCRdb's table has in-frame clones only and misses some. The sample consists of about 35,000 clones, more than 60% of them appearing once. This clone was counted once. The CDR3 loop spans 15 amino acids. Per germline, CDR1 SGHTA and CDR2 FQGNSA. The V and J ends lost 6 bases and 1 base respectively, with 13 bases between them. Source material: blood. V and J are TRBV7-2 and TRBJ1-5; maybe TRBD1 (5 bases). The origin of this receptor is a girl under 18 with cystic fibrosis. The CDR3 DNA reads as TGTGCCAGCAGAATATACAGGTACAGCAATCAGCCCCAGCATTTT. It encodes CASRIYRYSNQPQHF.